In this sample, the clone carrying this T cell receptor (beta chain) turned up many times. V was clipped by 6 bases and J by 2 bases; unmatched bases: 5. There are 14 residues in the CDR3. From germline, CDR1 is SGHRS and CDR2 YFSETQ. In TCRdb, the RACE reads were re-called with MiXCR into one record per CDR3 protein. The table shows 300,000 to 450,000 distinct CDR3 sequences, with roughly 5.3% occurring only once. Regarding time point: pre-sensitization, week 0. The sample's treatment: therapeutic diphenylcyclopropenone sensitization with weekly scalp DPC. The sample is drawn from a study of human T cells and chemical hapten exposure. For the study at large: 2% DPC applied to a roughly 2 cm by roughly 2 cm arm area sensitized donors.

This chain uses TRBV5-1 with TRBJ2-7, with 10 nucleotides matching TRBD1. This TCR was recovered from a woman aged 45 to 65 with alopecia areata. Some clones in this sample may be carry-over from other donors' samples. The specimen was whole blood, collected in connection with sensitization to the hapten diphenylcyclopropenone (DPC). CDR3 loop: CASNAGTGAYEQYF. CDR3 in DNA: TGCGCCAGCAACGCCGGGACAGGGGCCTACGAGCAGTACTTC. The whole variable domain, filled in from reference TRBV5-1 and TRBJ2-7, reads KAGVTQTPRYLIKTRGQQVTLSCSPISGHRSVSWYQQTPGQGLQFLFEYFSETQRNKGNFPGRFSGRQFSNSRSEMNVSTLELGDSALYLCASNAGTGAYEQYFGPGTRLTVT.